The text below deals with one TCR beta chain. Its antigen is not known. V lost 4 bases, J lost 5 bases, and 15 bases lay in between. There are 15 residues in the CDR3. Germline CDR1 and CDR2: ENHRY and SYGVKD. The PCR made use of 60 Vbeta and 13 Jbeta primers. Here immunoSEQ multiplex PCR was the method, and the copy in TCRdb shows in-frame clones only, minus some. This sample carries 55,000 to 80,000 clones, just under 80% of them seen once, and the ten largest clones take 7.5% to 10%. The data originate from a study of cytomegalovirus exposure and HLA in healthy donors. Study at large: Earlier findings included 90 million to 120 million unique TCR beta sequences obtained from 150 million to 200 million T cells.

Study-level findings and limits: Usually a TCR sequence was rare, but some public TCRs were found in many donors. Further analysis, carried out later, found HLA-associated TCR beta chains more clonally expanded than equally common other chains.

This TCR derives from a man aged 35-49 years in good health and CMV-seronegative. V gene TRBV10-3 combines with J gene TRBJ1-5; possible D gene TRBD1, 5 bases. Sequenced input: PBMCs. CDR3 in DNA: TGTGCCATCAGTGTTTACGGGGGGAATGATCAGCCCCAGCATTTT. Translating gives CAISVYGGNDQPQHF.